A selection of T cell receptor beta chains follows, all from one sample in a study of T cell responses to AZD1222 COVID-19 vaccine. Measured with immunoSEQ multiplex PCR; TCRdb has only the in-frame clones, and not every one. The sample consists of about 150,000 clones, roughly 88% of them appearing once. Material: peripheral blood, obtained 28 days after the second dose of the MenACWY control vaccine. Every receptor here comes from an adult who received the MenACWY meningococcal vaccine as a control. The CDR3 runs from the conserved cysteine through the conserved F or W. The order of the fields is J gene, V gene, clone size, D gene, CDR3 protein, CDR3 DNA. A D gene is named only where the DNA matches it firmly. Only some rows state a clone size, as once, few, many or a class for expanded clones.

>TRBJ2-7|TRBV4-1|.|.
CASSQDAGSYEQYF
TGCGCCAGCAGCCAAGACGCCGGGAGCTACGAGCAGTACTTC
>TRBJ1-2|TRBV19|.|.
CASRPGGGNYGYTF
TGTGCCAGTAGGCCGGGGGGAGGAAACTATGGCTACACCTTC
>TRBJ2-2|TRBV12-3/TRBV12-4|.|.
CASSLGHTGELFF
TGTGCCAGCAGTCTGGGACATACCGGGGAGCTGTTTTTT
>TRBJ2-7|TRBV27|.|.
CASANNVLSAGEQYF
TGTGCCAGCGCGAATAACGTGTTATCCGCCGGAGAGCAGTACTTC
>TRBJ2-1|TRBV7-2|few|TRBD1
CASSAGGQGKRNNEQFF
TGTGCCAGCAGCGCCGGAGGACAGGGGAAGAGGAACAATGAGCAGTTCTTC
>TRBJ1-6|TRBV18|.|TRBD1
CASSPDRDNSPLHF
TGTGCCAGCTCACCCGACAGGGATAATTCACCCCTCCACTTT
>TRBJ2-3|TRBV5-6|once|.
CASGIPSGTDTQYF
TGTGCCAGCGGCATACCTAGCGGCACAGATACGCAGTATTTT
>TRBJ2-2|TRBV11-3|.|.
CASSSTGNTGELFF
TGTGCCAGCAGTTCTACAGGGAACACCGGGGAGCTGTTTTTT
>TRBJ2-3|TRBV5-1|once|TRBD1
CASSLGQGGDTQYF
TGCGCCAGCAGCCTTGGACAGGGCGGAGATACGCAGTATTTT
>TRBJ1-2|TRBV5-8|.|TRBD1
CASSPTRGPYGYTF
TGTGCCAGCAGCCCGACCAGGGGGCCTTATGGCTACACCTTC
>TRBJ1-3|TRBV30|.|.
CAWSVRGIAGNTIYF
TGTGCCTGGAGTGTACGAGGGATCGCTGGAAACACCATATATTTT
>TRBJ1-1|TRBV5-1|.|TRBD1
CASSLTGGNTEAFF
TGCGCCAGCAGCCTCACAGGGGGGAACACTGAAGCTTTCTTT
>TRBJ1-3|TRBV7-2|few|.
CASSQNVGGNTIYF
TGTGCCAGCAGCCAAAATGTGGGCGGAAACACCATATATTTT
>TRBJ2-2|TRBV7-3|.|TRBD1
CASSVQGYSGELFF
TGTGCCAGCAGCGTACAGGGGTACTCCGGGGAGCTGTTTTTT
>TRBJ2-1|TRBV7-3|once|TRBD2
CASSLSGGDYNEQFF
TGTGCCAGCAGCCTTAGCGGGGGGGATTACAATGAGCAGTTCTTC
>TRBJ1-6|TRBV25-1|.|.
CASSEFDGTNSPLHF
TGTGCCAGCAGTGAATTTGACGGAACTAATTCACCCCTCCACTTT
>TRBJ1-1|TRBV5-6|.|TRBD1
CASDSNRGRTEAFF
TGTGCCAGCGATTCAAACAGGGGGCGGACTGAAGCTTTCTTT
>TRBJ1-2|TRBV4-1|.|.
CASSQFSLGEFVNYGYTF
TGCGCCAGCAGCCAATTTTCCCTAGGGGAGTTCGTTAACTATGGCTACACCTTC
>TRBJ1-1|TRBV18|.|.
CASSLEGLEAFF
TGTGCCAGCTCGCTCGAGGGGCTTGAAGCTTTCTTT
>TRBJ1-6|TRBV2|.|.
CASSGGARLSSYNSPLHF
TGTGCCAGCAGTGGGGGGGCACGCTTGAGCTCCTATAATTCACCCCTCCACTTT
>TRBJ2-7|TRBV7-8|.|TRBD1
CASSPGQVISYEQYF
TGTGCCAGCAGCCCCGGACAGGTGATATCCTACGAGCAGTACTTC
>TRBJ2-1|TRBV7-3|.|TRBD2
CASSLTLAGENEQFF
TGTGCCAGCAGCTTAACCTTAGCGGGGGAAAATGAGCAGTTCTTC
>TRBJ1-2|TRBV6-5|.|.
CASTRDNYGYTF
TGTGCCAGCACCCGGGACAACTATGGCTACACCTTC
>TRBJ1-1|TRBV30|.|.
CAWSVRGGLTEAFF
TGTGCCTGGAGTGTACGAGGGGGATTGACTGAAGCTTTCTTT
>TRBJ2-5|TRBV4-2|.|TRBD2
CASSQRRLGLAFGFQETQYF
TGTGCCAGCAGCCAGCGTCGACTGGGACTAGCGTTTGGGTTTCAAGAGACCCAGTACTTC
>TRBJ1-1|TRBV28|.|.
CASSLAQGNTEAFF
TGTGCCAGCAGTTTAGCACAGGGTAACACTGAAGCTTTCTTT
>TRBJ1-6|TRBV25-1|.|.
CASSLRTRNSPLHF
TGTGCCAGCAGTTTACGAACGAGAAATTCACCCCTCCACTTT
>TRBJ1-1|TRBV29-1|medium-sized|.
CSVEWPKGAFF
TGCAGCGTTGAATGGCCTAAGGGAGCTTTCTTT
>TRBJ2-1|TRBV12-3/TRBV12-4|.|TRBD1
CASRRQGGGEQFF
TGTGCCAGCAGAAGACAGGGGGGTGGTGAGCAGTTCTTC
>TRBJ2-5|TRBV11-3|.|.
CASSLVKGVWETQYF
TGTGCCAGCAGCTTGGTTAAGGGAGTTTGGGAGACCCAGTACTTC
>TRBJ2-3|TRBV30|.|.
CAWSVWQGPDTQYF
TGTGCCTGGAGTGTATGGCAGGGTCCAGATACGCAGTATTTT
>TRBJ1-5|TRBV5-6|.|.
CASSFGINQPQHF
TGTGCCAGCAGCTTTGGTATTAATCAGCCCCAGCATTTT
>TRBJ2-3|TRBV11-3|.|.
CASSLRTGFLDTDTQYF
TGTGCCAGCAGCCTTCGAACGGGATTCCTGGACACAGATACGCAGTATTTT
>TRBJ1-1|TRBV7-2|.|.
CASSSSWANTEAFF
TGTGCCAGCAGCTCGTCTTGGGCGAACACTGAAGCTTTCTTT
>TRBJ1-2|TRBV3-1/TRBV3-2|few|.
CASSQEGRSGYTF
TGTGCCAGCAGCCAAGAGGGAAGGAGCGGCTACACCTTC
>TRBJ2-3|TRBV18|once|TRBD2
CASSPPASGADTQYF
TGTGCCAGCTCACCACCTGCTAGCGGCGCAGATACGCAGTATTTT
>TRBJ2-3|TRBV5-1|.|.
CASSPRSGDTQYF
TGCGCCAGCAGCCCCCGCAGTGGAGATACGCAGTATTTT
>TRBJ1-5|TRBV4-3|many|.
CASSQDRWASQPQHF
TGCGCCAGCAGCCAAGACAGGTGGGCAAGTCAGCCCCAGCATTTT
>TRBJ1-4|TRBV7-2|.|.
CASSLDGFGEKLFF
TGTGCCAGCAGCCTGGACGGCTTTGGAGAAAAACTGTTTTTT
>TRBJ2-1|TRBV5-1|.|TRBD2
CASSLLAGGRNEQFF
TGCGCCAGCAGCTTACTAGCGGGAGGCCGAAATGAGCAGTTCTTC
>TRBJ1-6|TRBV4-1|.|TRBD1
CASSRGRGDSPLHF
TGCGCCAGCAGCAGGGGGCGCGGGGATTCACCCCTCCACTTT
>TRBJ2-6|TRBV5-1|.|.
CASSSEVAGANVLTF
TGCGCCAGTTCTAGCGAAGTTGCTGGGGCCAACGTCCTGACTTTC
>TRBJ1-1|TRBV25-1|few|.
CASSAYREPNTEAFF
TGTGCCAGCAGTGCTTACAGGGAGCCGAACACTGAAGCTTTCTTT
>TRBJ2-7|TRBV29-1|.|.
CSVVGGHPYEQYF
TGCAGCGTTGTTGGCGGGCACCCCTACGAGCAGTACTTC
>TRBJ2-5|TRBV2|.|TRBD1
CASTRDRQETQYF
TGTGCCAGCACCCGGGACAGGCAAGAGACCCAGTACTTC
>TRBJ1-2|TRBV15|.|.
CATSRTRTEANYGYTF
TGTGCCACCAGCAGAACCCGGACAGAAGCTAACTATGGCTACACCTTC
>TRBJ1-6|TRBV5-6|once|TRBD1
CASSWDRGHSPLHF
TGTGCCAGCAGCTGGGACAGGGGGCATTCACCCCTCCACTTT
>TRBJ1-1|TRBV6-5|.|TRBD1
CASRIDRGMGTEAFF
TGTGCCAGCAGGATAGACAGGGGAATGGGAACTGAAGCTTTCTTT
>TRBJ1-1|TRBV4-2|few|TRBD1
CASSQSGGQGLTEAFF
TGTGCCAGCAGCCAATCCGGGGGACAGGGCTTGACTGAAGCTTTCTTT
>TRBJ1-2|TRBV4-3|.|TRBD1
CASSEGSVTGGGGYTF
TGCGCCAGCAGCGAGGGGTCCGTGACAGGGGGCGGAGGCTACACCTTC
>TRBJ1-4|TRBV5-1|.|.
CASSLGGVGEKLFF
TGCGCCAGCAGCTTGGGAGGGGTGGGTGAAAAACTGTTTTTT
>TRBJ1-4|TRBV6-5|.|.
CASSYFRASNEKLFF
TGTGCCAGCAGTTACTTCCGGGCCAGTAATGAAAAACTGTTTTTT
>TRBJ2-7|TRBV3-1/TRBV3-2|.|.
CASSQDGRVPYEQYF
TGTGCCAGCAGCCAAGATGGCAGGGTCCCCTACGAGCAGTACTTC
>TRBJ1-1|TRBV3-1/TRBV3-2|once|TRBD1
CASSLQGGAFF
TGTGCCAGCAGCCTACAGGGGGGGGCTTTCTTT
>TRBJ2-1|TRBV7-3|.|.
CASSLMGSGNEQFF
TGTGCCAGCAGCTTAATGGGTAGTGGTAATGAGCAGTTCTTC